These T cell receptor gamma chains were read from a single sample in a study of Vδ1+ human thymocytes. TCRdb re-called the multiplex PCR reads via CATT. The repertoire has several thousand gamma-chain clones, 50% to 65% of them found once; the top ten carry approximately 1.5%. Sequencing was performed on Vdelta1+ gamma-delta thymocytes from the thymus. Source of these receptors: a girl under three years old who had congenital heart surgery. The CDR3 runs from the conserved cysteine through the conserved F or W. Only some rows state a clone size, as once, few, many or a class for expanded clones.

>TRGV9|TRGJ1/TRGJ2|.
TGTGCCTTGTGGGAGGTGAGGGCGGGCAAGAAACTCTTT
CALWEVRAGKKLF
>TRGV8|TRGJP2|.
TGTGCCACCTGGGAAGCAAGTAGTGATTGGATCAAGACGTTT
CATWEASSDWIKTF
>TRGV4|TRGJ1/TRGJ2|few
TGTGCCACCTGGGATGTTTATAAGAAACTCTTT
CATWDVYKKLF
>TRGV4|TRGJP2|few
TGTGCCACCTGGGATGGGGATCATCGATATAGTAGTGATTGGATCAAGACGTTT
CATWDGDHRYSSDWIKTF
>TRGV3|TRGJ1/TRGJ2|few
TGTGCCACCTGGGACAGGCTCTATTATAAGATACTCTTT
CATWDRLYYKILF
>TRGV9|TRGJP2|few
TGTGCCGCCGGGGTTTGGATCAAGACGTTT
CAAGVWIKTF
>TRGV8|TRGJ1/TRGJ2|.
TGTGCCACCTGGGAAAAAAAAGGGAATAAGAAACTCTTT
CATWEKKGNKKLF
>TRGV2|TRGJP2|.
TGTGCCACCTGGGACGTCCATGATTGGATCAAGACGTTT
CATWDVHDWIKTF
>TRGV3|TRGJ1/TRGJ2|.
TGTGCCTCCTGGGACAGGCCTAGGCGTAAGGGGAAACTCTTT
CASWDRPRRKGKLF
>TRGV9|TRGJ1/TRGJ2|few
TGTGCCTTGTGGGAGGTGCCGGAGAAACTCTTT
CALWEVPEKLF
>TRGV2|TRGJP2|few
TGTGCCACCTGGGACGTAGGGAGAGAGGGTAGTGATTGGATCAAGACGTTT
CATWDVGREGSDWIKTF
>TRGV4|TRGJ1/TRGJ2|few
TGTGCCACCTGGGACAGCCCTGGCCATTATAAGAAACTCTTT
CATWDSPGHYKKLF
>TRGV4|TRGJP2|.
TGTGCCACCTGGGATGGGCCTAGTGATTGGATCAAGACGTTT
CATWDGPSDWIKTF
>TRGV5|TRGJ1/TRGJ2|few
TGTGCCACCTGGGACCCGGGTAAGAAACTCTTT
CATWDPGKKLF
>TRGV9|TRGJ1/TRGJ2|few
TGTGCCTTGTGGGAGGTCGTGATGCGTAAGAAACTCTTT
CALWEVVMRKKLF
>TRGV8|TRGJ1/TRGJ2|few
TGTGCCACCTGGGCCCCAAAGAATTATAAGAAACTCTTT
CATWAPKNYKKLF
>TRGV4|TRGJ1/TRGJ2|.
TGTGCCACCTGGGATGGGCGGAAGAAACTCTTT
CATWDGRKKLF
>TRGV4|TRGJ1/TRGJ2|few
TGTGCCACCTGGGATGCAGTGGGGCATTATAAGAAACTCTTT
CATWDAVGHYKKLF
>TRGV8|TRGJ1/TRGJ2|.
TGTGCCACCTGGGATAGGTGGAAGAAACTCTTT
CATWDRWKKLF
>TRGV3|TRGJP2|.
TGTGCCACCTGGGACACCAAGCCGGGCTGGATCAAGACGTTT
CATWDTKPGWIKTF
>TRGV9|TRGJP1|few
TGTGCCTTGTGGGAGGTGCAACCAAATACCACTGGTTGGTCCAAGATATTT
CALWEVQPNTTGWSKIF
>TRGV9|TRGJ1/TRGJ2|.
TGTGCCTTGTGGGAGGCCTTGAATTATTATAAGAAACTCTTT
CALWEALNYYKKLF
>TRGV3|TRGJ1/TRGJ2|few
TGTGCCACCTGGGACAGGCCCCAGAAACTCTTT
CATWDRPQKLF
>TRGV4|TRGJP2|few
TGTGCCACCTGGGATGGAACTGATTGGATCAAGACGTTT
CATWDGTDWIKTF
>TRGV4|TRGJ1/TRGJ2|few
TGTGCCACCTGGGATGGGCCGAATTATTATAAGAAACTCTTT
CATWDGPNYYKKLF
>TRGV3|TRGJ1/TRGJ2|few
TGTGCCACCTGGGACAATCCTGGGGGTAAGAAACTCTTT
CATWDNPGGKKLF
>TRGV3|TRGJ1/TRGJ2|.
TGTGCCACCTGGGACGGACGCTATTATAAGAAACTCTTT
CATWDGRYYKKLF
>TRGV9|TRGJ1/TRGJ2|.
TGTGCCTTGTGGGAGGTCGCCCCCCGTTATAAGAAACTCTTT
CALWEVAPRYKKLF
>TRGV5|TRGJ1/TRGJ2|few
TGTGCCACCTGGGATGGTTCCAATTATTATAAGAAACTCTTT
CATWDGSNYYKKLF
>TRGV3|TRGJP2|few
TGTGCCACCTGGGACAGGCTGGAATATAGTAGTGATTGGATCAAGACGTTT
CATWDRLEYSSDWIKTF
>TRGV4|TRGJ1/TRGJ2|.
TGTGCCACCTGGGATGAAGGGGATTATTATAAGAAACTCTTT
CATWDEGDYYKKLF
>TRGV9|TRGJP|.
TGTGCCTTGTGGGACAACCAAGAGTTGGGCAAAAAAATCAAGGTATTT
CALWDNQELGKKIKVF
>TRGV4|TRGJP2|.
TGTGCCACCTGGGATGGAGGAAGTGATTGGATCAAGACGTTT
CATWDGGSDWIKTF
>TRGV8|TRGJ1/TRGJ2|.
TGTGCCACCTGGGATAGGCGCTATTATAAGAAACTCTTT
CATWDRRYYKKLF
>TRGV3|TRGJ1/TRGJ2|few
TGTGCCACCTGGGACACCTGTTATAAGAAACTCTTT
CATWDTCYKKLF
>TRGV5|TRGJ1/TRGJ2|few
TGTGCCACCTGGGACAGGCAGGAGAAACTCTTT
CATWDRQEKLF
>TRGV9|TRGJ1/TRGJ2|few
TGTGCCTTGTGGGAGGTTACCTCTTATTATAAGAAACTCTTT
CALWEVTSYYKKLF
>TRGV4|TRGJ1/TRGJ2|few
TGTGCCACCTGGTCCAACGGGGATTATAAGAAACTCTTT
CATWSNGDYKKLF
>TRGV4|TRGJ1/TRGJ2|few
TGTGCCACCTGGGACCCGAATTATTATAAGAAACTCTTT
CATWDPNYYKKLF
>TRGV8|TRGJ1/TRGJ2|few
TGTGCCACCTGGGAAGGGAATTATAAGAAACTCTTT
CATWEGNYKKLF
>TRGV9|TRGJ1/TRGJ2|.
TGTGCCTTGTGGGAGGTGTATCGAAGCCAGAAACTCTTT
CALWEVYRSQKLF
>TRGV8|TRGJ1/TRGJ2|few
TGTGCCACCTGGGACCCCGATTATAAGAAACTCTTT
CATWDPDYKKLF
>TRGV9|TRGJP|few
TGTGCCTTGTGGGGAGACGGAGAGTTGGGCAAAAAAATCAAGGTATTT
CALWGDGELGKKIKVF
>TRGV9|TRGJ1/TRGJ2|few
TGTGCCTTGTGGGAGTTCCTCCCCTTGATCTATAAGAAACTCTTT
CALWEFLPLIYKKLF
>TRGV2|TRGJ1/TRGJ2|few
TGTGCCAACTGGATTCAGGGGAAGAAACTCTTT
CANWIQGKKLF
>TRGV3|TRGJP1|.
TGTGCCACCTGGGACAGGCCCAACTATACCACTGGTTGGTTCAAGATATTT
CATWDRPNYTTGWFKIF
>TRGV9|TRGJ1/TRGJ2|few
TGTGCCTTGTGGGAGGTGGAGTCTTATTATAAGAAACTCTTT
CALWEVESYYKKLF
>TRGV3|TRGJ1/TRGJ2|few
TGTGCCACCTGGGACAGGCCTGGGTATAAGAAACTCTTT
CATWDRPGYKKLF
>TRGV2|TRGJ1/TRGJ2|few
TGTGCCACCTGGGGCGGGCCGGGCTATAAGAAACTCTTT
CATWGGPGYKKLF
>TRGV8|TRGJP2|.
TGTGCCACCTGGGATAACGGTCCTATGAGTGATTGGATCAAGACGTTT
CATWDNGPMSDWIKTF